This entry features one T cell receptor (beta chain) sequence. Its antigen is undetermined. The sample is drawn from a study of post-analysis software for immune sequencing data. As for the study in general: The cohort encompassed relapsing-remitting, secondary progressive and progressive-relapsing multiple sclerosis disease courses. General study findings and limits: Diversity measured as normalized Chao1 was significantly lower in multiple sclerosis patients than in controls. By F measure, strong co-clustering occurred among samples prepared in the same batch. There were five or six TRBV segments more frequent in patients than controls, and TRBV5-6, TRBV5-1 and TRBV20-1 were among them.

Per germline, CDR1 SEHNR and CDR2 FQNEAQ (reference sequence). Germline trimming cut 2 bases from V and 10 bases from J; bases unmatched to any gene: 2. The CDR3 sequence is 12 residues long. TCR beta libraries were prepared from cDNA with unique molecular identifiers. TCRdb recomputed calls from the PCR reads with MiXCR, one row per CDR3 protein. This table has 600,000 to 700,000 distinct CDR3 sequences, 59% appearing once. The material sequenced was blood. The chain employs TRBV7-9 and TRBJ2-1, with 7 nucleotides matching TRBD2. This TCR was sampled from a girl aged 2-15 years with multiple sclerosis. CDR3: CASSLNSGEQFF. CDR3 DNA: TGTGCCAGCAGCTTAAATAGCGGGGAGCAGTTCTTC.